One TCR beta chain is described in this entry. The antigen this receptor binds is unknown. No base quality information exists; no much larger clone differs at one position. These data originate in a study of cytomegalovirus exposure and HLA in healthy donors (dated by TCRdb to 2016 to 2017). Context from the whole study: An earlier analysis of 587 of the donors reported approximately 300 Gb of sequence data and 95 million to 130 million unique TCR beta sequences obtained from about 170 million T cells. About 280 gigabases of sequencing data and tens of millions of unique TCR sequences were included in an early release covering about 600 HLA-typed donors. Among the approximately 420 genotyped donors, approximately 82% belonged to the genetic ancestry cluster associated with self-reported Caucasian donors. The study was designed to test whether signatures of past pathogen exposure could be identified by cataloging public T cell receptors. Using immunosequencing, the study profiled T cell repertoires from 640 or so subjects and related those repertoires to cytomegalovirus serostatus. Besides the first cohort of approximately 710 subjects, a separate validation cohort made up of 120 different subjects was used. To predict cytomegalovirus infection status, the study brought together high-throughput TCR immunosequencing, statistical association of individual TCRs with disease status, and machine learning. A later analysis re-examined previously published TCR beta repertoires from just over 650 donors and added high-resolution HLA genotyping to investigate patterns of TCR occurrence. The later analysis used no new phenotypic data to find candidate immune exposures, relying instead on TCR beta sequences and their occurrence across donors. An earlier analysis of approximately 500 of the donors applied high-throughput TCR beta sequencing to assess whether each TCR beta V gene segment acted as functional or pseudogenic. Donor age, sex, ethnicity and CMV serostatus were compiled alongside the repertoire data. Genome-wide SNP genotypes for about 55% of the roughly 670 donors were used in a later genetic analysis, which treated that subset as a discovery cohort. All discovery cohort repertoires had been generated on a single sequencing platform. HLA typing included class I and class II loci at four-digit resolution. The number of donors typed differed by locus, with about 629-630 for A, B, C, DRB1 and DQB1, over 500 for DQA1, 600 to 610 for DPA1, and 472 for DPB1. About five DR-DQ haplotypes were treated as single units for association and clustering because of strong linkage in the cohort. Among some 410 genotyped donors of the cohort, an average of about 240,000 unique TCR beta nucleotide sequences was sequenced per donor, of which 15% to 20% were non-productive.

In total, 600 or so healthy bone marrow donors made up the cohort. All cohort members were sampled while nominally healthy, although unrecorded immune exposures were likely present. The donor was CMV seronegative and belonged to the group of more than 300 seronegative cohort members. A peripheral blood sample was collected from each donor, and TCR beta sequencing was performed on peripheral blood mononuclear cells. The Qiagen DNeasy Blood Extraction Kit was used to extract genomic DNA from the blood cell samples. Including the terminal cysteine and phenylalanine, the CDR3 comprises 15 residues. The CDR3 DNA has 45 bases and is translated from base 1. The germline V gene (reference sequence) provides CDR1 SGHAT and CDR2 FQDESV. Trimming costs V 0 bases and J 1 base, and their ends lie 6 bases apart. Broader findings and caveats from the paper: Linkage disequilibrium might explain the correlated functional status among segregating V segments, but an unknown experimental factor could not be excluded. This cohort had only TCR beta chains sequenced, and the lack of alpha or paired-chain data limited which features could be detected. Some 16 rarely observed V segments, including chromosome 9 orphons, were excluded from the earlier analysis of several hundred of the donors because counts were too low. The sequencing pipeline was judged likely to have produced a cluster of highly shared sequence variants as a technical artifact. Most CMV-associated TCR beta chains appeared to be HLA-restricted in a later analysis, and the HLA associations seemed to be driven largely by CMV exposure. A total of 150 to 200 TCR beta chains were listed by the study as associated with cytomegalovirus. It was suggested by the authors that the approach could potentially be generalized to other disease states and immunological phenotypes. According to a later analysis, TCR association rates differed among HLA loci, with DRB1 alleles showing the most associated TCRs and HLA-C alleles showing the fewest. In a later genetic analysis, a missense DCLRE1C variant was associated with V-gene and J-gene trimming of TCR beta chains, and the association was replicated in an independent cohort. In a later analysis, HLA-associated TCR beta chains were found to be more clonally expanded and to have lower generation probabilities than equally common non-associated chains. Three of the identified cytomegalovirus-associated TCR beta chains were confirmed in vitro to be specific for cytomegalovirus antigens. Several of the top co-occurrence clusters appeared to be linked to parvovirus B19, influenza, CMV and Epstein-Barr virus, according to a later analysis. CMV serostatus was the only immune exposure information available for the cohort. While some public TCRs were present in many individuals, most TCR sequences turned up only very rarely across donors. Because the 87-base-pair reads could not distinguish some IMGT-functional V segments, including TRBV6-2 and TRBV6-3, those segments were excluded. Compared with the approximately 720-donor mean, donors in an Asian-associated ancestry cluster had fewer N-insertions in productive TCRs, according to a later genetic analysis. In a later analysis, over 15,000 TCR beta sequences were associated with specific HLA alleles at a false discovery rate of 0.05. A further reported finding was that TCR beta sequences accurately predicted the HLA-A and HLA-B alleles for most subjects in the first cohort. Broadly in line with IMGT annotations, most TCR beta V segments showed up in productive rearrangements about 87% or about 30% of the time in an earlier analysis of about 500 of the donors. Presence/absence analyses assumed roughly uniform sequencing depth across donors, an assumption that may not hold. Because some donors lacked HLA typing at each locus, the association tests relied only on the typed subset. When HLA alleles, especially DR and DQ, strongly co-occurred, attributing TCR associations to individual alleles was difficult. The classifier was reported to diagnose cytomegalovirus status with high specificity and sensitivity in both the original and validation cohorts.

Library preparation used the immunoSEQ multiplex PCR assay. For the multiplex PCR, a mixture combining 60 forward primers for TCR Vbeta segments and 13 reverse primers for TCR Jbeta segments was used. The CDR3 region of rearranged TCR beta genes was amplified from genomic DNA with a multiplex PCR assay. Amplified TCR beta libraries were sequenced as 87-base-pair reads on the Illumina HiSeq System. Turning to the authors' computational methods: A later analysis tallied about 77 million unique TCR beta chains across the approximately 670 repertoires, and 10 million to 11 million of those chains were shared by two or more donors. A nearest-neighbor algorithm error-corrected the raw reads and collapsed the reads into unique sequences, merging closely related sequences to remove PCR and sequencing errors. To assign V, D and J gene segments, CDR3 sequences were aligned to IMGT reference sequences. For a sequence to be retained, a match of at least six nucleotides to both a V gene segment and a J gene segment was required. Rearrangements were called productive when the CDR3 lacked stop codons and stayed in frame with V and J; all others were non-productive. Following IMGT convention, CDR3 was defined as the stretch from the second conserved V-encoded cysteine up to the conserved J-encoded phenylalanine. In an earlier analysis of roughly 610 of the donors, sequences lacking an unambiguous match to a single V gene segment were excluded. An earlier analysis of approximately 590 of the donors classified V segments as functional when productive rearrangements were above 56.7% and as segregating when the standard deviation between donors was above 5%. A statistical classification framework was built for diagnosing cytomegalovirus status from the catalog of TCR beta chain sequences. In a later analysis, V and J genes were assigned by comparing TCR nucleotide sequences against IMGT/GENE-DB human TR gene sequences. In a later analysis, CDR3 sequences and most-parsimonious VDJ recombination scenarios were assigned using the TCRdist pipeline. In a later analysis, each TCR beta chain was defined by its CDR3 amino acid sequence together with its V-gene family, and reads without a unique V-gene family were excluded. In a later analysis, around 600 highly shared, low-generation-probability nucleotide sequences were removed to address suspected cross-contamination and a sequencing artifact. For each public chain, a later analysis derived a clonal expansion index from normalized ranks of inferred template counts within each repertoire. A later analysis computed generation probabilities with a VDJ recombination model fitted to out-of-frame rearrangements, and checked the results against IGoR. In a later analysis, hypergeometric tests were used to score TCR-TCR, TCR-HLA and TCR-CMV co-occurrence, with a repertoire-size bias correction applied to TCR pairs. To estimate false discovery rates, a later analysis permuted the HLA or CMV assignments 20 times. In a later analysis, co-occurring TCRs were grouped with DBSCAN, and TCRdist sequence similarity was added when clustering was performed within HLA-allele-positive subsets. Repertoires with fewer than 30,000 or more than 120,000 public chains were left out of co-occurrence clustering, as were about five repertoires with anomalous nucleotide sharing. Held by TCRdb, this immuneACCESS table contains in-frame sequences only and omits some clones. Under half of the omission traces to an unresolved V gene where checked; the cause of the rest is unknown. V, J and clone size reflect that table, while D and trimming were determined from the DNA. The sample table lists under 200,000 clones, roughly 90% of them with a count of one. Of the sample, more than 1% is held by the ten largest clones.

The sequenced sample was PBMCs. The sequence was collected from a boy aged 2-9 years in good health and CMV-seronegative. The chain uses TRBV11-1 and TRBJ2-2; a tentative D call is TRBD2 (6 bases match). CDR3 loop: CASSLARGNTGELFF. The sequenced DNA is TGTGCCAGCAGCTTAGCGCGGGGGAACACCGGGGAGCTGTTTTTT.